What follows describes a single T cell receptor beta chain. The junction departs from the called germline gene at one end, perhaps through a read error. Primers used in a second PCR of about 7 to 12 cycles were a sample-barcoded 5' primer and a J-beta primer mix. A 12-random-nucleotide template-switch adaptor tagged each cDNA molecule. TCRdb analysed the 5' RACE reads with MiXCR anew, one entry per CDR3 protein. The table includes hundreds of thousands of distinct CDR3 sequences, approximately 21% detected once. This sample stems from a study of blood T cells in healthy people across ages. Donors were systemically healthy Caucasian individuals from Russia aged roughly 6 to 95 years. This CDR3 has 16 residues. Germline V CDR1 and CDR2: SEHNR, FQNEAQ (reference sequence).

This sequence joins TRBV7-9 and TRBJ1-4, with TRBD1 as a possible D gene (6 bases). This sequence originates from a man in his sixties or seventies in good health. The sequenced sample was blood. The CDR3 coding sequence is TGTGCCAGCAGCACCCGATCGGGGGGCCCAAATGAAAAACCGTTTTTT. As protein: CASSTRSGGPNEKPFF.